This TCR beta chain was recovered during a study of CD8 T cells in ankylosing spondylitis. Trimming pared 1 base from V and 5 bases from J, leaving 9 bases between. Germline V gives CDR1 SGHVS, CDR2 FNYEAQ. The length of the CDR3 is 14 residues. This clonotype was counted ten times or more. MiXCR was run by TCRdb on the 5' RACE reads, yielding one entry per CDR3 protein. The repertoire consists of about 160,000 distinct CDR3 sequences, with around 8.9% occurring once and the leading ten covering less than 15%. This TCR was recovered from a female donor with ankylosing spondylitis or in good health (not recorded which). The sample comprised blood, either unsorted or a sorted T cell fraction (not recorded which). The rearrangement links TRBV7-6 to TRBJ2-1; D remains unclear. The CDR3 region has the DNA TGTGCCAGCAGCTTAGAGACCGGGCACAATGAGCAGTTCTTC. It codes for CASSLETGHNEQFF.